This T cell receptor beta chain was observed in a study of PD-L1 blockade in urothelial cancer. Background on the study: T cells numbered a median of about 150,000 in the blood samples.

Clones were sequenced by immunoSEQ multiplex PCR, and TCRdb holds only the in-frame ones, with some missing. Of about 66,000 clones detected, 85% to 90% appear once; the ten largest clones hold 11%. Documented time point: peripheral blood 6 weeks after treatment start. Each patient's cancer was a locally advanced or metastatic urothelial carcinoma. Looked up from germline, CDR1 is WSHSY and CDR2 is SAAADI. This CDR3 has 13 amino acids. Trimming took 5 bases from V and 6 from J, leaving 11 bases between them. This TCR came from a man aged 55 to 70 with urothelial cancer. J is TRBJ2-1 and V is TRBV10-2; D might be TRBD2 (6 bases). This sample comprised PBMCs, obtained around atezolizumab (anti-PD-L1) treatment. The CDR3 sequence: CASSLRGLNEQFF. The CDR3, as DNA: TGCGCCAGCAGTCTGCGGGGACTCAATGAGCAGTTCTTC.